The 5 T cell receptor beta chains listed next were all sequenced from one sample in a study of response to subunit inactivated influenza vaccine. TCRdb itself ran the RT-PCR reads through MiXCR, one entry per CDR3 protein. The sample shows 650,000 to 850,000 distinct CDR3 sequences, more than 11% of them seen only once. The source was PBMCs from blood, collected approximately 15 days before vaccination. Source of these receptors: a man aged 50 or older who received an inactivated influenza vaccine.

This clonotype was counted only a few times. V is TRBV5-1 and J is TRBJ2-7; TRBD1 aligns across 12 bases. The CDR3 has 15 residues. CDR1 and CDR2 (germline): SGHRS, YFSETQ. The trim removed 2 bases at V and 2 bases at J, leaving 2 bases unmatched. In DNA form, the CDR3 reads TGCGCCAGCAGCTTTGGGACAGGGGGCGCCTACGAGCAGTACTTC. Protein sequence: CASSFGTGGAYEQYF.

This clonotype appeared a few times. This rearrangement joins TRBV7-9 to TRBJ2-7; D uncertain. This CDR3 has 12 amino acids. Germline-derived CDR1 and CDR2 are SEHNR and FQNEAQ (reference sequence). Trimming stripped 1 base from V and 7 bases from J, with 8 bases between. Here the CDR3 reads CASSLVLEEQYF. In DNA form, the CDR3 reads TGTGCCAGCAGCTTAGTACTTGAGGAGCAGTACTTC.

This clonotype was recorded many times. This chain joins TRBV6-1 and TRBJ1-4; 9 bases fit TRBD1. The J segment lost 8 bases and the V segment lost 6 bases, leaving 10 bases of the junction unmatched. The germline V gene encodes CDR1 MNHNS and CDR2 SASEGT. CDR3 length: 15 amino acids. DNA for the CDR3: TGTGCCAGCAGGTCACAGGGGGCTATTCAAGAAAAACTGTTTTTT. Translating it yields CASRSQGAIQEKLFF.

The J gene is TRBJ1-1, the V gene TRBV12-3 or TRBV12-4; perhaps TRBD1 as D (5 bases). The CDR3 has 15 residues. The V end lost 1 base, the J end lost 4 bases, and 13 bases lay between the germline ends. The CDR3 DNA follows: TGTGCCAGCAGTTTAGTCGGGGGGTCGGGCACTGAAGCTTTCTTT. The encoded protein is CASSLVGGSGTEAFF.

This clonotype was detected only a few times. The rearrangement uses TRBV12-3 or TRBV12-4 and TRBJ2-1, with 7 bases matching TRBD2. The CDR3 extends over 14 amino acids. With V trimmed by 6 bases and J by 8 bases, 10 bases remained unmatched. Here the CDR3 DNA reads TGTGCCAGCAGGGGACTAACAGACGTCGATGAGCAGTTCTTC. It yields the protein CASRGLTDVDEQFF.